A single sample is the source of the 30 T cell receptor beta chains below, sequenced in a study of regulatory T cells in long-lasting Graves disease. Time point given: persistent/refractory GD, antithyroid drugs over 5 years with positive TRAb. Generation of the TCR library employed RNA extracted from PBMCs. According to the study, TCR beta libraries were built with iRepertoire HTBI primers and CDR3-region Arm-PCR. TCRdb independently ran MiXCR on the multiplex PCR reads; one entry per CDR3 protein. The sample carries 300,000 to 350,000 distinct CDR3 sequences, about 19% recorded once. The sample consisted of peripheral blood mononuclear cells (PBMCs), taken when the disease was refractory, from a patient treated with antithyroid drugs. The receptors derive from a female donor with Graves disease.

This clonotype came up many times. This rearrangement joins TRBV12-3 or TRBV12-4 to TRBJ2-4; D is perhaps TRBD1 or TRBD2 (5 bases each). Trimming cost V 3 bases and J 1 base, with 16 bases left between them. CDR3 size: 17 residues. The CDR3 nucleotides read TGTGCCAGCAGTTTTCCACCGGAGGCAGGGGCCAAAAACATTCAGTACTTC. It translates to CASSFPPEAGAKNIQYF.

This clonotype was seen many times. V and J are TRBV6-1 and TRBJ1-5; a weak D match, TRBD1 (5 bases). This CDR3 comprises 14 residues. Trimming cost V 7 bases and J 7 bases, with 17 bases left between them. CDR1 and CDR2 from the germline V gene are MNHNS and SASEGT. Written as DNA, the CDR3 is TGTGCCAGCACCGGAGCAGGGTTTGTACAGCCCCAGCATTTT. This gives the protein CASTGAGFVQPQHF.

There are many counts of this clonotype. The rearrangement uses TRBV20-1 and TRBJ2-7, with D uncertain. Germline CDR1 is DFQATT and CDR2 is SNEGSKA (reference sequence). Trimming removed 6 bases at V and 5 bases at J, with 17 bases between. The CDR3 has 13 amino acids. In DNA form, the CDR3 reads TGCAGTGCCGCAACTTCAGAAGCTGACGAGCAGTACTTC. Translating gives CSAATSEADEQYF.

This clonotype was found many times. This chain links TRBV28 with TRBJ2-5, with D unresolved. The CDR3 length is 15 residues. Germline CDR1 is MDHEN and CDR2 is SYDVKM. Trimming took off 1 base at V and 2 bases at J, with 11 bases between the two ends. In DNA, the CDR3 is TGTGCCAGCAGTTTATATCTAACTCATCAAGAGACCCAGTACTTC. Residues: CASSLYLTHQETQYF. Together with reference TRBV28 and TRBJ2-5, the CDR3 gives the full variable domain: DVKVTQSSRYLVKRTGEKVFLECVQDMDHENMFWYRQDPGLGLRLIYFSYDVKMKEKGDIPEGYSVSREKKERFSLILESASTNQTSMYLCASSLYLTHQETQYFGPGTRLLVL.

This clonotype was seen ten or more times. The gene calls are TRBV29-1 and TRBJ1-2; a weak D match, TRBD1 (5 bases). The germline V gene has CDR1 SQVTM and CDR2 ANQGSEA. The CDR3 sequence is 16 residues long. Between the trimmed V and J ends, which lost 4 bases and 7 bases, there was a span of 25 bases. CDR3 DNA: TGCAGCGTTGCATTCTCTTCAGGGCGCGTACCCTCTGGCTACACCTTC. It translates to CSVAFSSGRVPSGYTF. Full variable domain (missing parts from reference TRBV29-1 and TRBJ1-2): SAVISQKPSRDICQRGTSLTIQCQVDSQVTMMFWYRQQPGQSLTLIATANQGSEATYESGFVIDKFPISRPNLTFSTLTVSNMSPEDSSIYLCSVAFSSGRVPSGYTFGSGTRLTVV.

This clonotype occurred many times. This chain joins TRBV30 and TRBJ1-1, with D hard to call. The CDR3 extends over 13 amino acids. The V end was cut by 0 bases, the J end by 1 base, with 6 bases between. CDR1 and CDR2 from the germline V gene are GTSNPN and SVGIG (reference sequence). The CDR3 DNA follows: TGTGCCTGGAGTGTACACGCGAACACTGAAGCTTTCTTT. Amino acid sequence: CAWSVHANTEAFF.

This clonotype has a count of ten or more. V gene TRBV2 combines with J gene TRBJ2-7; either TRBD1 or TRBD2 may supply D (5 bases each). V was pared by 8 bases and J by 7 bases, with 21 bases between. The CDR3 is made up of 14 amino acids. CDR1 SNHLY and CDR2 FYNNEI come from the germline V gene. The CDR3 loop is CASVTGPQSREQYF. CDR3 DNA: TGTGCCAGCGTTACGGGACCCCAATCGAGGGAGCAGTACTTC.

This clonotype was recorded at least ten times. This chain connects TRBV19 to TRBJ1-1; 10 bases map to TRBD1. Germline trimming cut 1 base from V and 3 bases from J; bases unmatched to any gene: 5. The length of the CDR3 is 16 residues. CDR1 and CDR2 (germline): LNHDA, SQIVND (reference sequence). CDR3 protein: CASSIGQGARYTEAFF. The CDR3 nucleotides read TGTGCCAGTAGTATAGGACAGGGGGCGCGGTACACTGAAGCTTTCTTT.

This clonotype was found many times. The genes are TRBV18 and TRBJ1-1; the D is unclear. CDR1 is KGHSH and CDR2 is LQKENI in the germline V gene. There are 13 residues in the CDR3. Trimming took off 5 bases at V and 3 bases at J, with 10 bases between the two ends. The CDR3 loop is CASSVLADTEAFF. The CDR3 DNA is TGTGCCAGCTCAGTGTTGGCTGACACTGAAGCTTTCTTT.

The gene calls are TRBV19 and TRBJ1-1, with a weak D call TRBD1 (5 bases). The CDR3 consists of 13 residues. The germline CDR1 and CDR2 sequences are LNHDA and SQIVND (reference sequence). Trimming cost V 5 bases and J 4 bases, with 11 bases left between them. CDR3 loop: CASSPREGTEAFF. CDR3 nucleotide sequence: TGTGCCAGTAGTCCCAGGGAGGGCACTGAAGCTTTCTTT.

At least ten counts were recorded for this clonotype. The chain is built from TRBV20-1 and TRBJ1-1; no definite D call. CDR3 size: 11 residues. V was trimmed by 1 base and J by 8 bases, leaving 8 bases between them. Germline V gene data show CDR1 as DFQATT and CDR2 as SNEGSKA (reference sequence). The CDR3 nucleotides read TGCAGTGCTAGAGCCCTAGCGGAAGCTTTCTTT. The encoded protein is CSARALAEAFF.

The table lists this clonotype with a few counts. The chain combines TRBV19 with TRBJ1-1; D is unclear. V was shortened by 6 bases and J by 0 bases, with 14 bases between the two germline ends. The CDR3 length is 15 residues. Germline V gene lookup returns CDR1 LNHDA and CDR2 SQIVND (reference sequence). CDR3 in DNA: TGTGCCAGTAGAGCCCCGGGAGGGATGAACACTGAAGCTTTCTTT. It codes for CASRAPGGMNTEAFF.

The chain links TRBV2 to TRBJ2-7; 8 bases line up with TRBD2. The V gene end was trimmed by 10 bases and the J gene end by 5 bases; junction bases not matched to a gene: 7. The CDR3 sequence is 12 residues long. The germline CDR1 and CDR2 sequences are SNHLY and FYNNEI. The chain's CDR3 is CATIGGAHEQYF. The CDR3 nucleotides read TGTGCCACAATCGGGGGGGCCCACGAGCAGTACTTC.

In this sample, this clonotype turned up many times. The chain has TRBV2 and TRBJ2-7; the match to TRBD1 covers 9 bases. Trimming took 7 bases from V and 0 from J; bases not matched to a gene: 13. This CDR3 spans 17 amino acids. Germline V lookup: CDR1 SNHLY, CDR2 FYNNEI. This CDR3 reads CASMRKDRDRVSYEQYF. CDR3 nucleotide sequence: TGTGCCAGCATGAGAAAAGACCGGGACAGGGTCTCCTACGAGCAGTACTTC. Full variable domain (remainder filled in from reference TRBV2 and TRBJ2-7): EPEVTQTPSHQVTQMGQEVILRCVPISNHLYFYWYRQILGQKVEFLVSFYNNEISEKSEIFDDQFSVERPDGSNFTLKIRSTKLEDSAMYFCASMRKDRDRVSYEQYFGPGTRLTVT.

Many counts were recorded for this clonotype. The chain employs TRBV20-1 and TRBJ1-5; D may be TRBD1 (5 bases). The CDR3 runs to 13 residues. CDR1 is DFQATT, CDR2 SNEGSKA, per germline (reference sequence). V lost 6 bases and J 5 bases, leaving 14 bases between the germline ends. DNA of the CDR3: TGCAGTGCACGGCAGGGTCCCCATCAGCCCCAGCATTTT. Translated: CSARQGPHQPQHF.

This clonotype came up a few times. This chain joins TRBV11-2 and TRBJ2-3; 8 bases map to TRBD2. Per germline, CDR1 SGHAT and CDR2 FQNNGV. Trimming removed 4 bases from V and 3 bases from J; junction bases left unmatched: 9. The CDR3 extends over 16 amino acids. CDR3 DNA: TGTGCCAGCAGCTCGGGGGGGCGCAGGGCGACAGATACGCAGTATTTT. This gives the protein CASSSGGRRATDTQYF.

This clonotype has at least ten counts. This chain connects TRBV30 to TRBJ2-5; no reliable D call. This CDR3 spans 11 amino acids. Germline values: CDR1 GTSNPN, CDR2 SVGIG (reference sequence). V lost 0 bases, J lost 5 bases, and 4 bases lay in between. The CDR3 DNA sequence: TGTGCCTGGAGTGTTTGGGAGACCCAGTACTTC. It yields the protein CAWSVWETQYF.

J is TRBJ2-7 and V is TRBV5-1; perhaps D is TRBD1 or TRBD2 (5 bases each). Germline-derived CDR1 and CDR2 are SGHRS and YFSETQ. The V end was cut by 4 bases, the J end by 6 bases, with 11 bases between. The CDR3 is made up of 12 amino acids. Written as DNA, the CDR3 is TGCGCCAGCAGCGTCCTTGGGGGCGAGCAGTACTTC. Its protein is CASSVLGGEQYF. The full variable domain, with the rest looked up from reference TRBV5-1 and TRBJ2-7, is KAGVTQTPRYLIKTRGQQVTLSCSPISGHRSVSWYQQTPGQGLQFLFEYFSETQRNKGNFPGRFSGRQFSNSRSEMNVSTLELGDSALYLCASSVLGGEQYFGPGTRLTVT.

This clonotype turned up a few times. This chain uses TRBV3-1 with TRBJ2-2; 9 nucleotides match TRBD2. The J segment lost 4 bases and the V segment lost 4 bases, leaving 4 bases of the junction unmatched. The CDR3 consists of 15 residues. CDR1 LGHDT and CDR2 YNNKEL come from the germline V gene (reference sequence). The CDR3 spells CASSLSAGGTGELFF. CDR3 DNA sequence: TGTGCCAGCAGCCTCTCAGCGGGGGGCACCGGGGAGCTGTTTTTT.

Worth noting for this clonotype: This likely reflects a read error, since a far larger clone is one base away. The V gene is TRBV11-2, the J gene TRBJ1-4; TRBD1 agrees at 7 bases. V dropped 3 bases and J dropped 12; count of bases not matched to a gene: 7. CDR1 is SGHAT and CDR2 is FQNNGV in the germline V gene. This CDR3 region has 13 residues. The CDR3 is CASSLGGGEELFF. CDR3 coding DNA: TGTGCCAGCAGCTTGGGAGGGGGCGAAGAACTGTTTTTT.

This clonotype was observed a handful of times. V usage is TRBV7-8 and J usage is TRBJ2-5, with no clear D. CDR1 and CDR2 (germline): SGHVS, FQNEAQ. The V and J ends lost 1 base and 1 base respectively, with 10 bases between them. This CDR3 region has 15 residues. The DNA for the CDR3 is TGTGCCAGCAGCTTAGTCTGGACGGTCCAAGAGACCCAGTACTTC. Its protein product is CASSLVWTVQETQYF. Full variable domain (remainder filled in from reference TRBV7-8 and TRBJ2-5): GAGVSQSPRYKVAKRGQDVALRCDPISGHVSLFWYQQALGQGPEFLTYFQNEAQLDKSGLPSDRFFAERPEGSVSTLKIQRTQQEDSAVYLCASSLVWTVQETQYFGPGTRLLVL.

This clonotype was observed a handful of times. CDR3 in DNA: TGTGCCAGCAGCTACACCACACAGGGGAACACTGAAGCTTTCTTT. This encodes CASSYTTQGNTEAFF. This chain connects TRBV6-2 or TRBV6-3 to TRBJ1-1, with D possibly being TRBD1 (6 bases). CDR1 is MNHEY, CDR2 SVGEGT, per germline. This CDR3 is 15 amino acids long. V was pared by 6 bases and J by 1 base, with 15 bases between.

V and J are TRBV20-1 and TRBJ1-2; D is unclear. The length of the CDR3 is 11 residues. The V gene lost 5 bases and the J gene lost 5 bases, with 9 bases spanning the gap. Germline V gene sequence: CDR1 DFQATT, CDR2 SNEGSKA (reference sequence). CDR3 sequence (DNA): TGCAGTGCTTCCCGGGATTATGGCTACACCTTC. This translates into CSASRDYGYTF.

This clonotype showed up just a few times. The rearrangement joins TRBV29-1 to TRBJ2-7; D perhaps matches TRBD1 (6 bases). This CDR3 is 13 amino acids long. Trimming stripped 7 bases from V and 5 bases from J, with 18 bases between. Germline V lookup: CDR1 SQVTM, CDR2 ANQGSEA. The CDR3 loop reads CSAGRQGINEQYF. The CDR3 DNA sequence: TGCAGCGCCGGTCGGCAGGGGATTAACGAGCAGTACTTC.

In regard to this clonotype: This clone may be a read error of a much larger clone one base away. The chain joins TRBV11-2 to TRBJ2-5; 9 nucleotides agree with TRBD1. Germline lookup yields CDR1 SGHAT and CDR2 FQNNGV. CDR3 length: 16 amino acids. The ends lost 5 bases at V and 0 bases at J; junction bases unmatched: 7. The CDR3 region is CASSLETGGYQETQYF. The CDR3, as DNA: TGTGCCAGCAGCCTCGAGACAGGGGGGTACCAAGAGACCCAGTACTTC.

The CDR3 here is CSASETASYGYTF. DNA of the CDR3: TGCAGTGCTAGTGAGACAGCCTCCTATGGCTACACCTTC. The V and J genes are TRBV20-1 and TRBJ1-2, with D perhaps matching TRBD1 (5 bases). Germline assignment: CDR1 DFQATT and CDR2 SNEGSKA (reference sequence). The CDR3 consists of 13 residues. Trimming stripped 3 bases from V and 4 bases from J, with 12 bases between.

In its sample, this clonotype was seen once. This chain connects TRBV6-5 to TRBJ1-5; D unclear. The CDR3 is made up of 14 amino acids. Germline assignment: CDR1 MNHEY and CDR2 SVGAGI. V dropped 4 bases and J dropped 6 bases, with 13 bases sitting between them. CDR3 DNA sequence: TGTGCCAGCAGTTCCCCTGGTACGGGTCAGCCCCAGCATTTT. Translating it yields CASSSPGTGQPQHF.

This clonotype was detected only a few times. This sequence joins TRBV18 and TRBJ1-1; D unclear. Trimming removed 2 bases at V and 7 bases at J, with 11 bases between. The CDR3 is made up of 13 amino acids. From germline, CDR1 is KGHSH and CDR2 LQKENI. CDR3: CASSPAQDREAFF. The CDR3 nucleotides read TGTGCCAGCTCACCAGCCCAAGACCGTGAAGCTTTCTTT.

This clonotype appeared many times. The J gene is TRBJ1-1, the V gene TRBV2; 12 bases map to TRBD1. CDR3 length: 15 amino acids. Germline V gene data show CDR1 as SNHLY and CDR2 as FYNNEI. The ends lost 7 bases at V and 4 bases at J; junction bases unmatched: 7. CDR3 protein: CASTLGQGAGTEAFF. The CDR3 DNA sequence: TGTGCCAGCACCCTGGGACAGGGGGCTGGCACTGAAGCTTTCTTT.

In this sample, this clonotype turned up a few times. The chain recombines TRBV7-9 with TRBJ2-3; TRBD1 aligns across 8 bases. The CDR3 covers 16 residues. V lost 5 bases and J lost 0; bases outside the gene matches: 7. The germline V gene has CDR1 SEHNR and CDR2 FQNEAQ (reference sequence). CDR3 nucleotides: TGTGCCAGCAGCCGGGACAGGCGCACTAGCACAGATACGCAGTATTTT. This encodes CASSRDRRTSTDTQYF.